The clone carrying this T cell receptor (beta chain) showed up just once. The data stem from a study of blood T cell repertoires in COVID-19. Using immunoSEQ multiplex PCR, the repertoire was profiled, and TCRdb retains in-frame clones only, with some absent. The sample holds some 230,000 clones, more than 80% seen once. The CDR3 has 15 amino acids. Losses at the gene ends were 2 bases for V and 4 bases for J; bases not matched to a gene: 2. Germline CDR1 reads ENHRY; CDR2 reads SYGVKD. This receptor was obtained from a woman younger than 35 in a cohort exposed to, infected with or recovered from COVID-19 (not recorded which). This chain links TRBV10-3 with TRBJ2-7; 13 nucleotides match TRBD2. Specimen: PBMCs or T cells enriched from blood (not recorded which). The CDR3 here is CAISEPGLAGYEQYF. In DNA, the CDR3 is TGTGCCATCAGTGAGCCGGGACTAGCGGGGTACGAGCAGTACTTC.